The 27 T cell receptor beta chains below were found in one sample sequenced in a study of T-cell memory formation after mild COVID-19. MiXCR, run by TCRdb on the 5' RACE reads, gives a single entry per CDR3 protein. Of some 350,000 distinct CDR3 sequences listed, approximately 13% were seen once; the top ten hold about 21%. The sequenced sample was PBMCs or a T cell subset sorted from them (not recorded which). The receptors come from a man younger than 30 who had mild COVID-19 (a few samples of this study predate the infection). Cell type and time point are not known.

In the case of this clonotype: The limits of the CDR3 on the DNA are not certain, so only TCRdb's listed CDR3 is given. The V gene is TRBV11-2, the J gene TRBJ2-1; the table's D call, TRBD1, was not checked against the DNA. Both ends counted, the CDR3 spans 16 residues. Germline CDR1 SGHAT, CDR2 FQNNGV. The CDR3 sequence is CASSFGPGQGWNEQFF.

This clonotype has more than one count but fewer than ten. The CDR3 sequence: CSVEAGTGEAKNIQYF. CDR3 sequence (DNA): TGCAGCGTTGAGGCAGGAACAGGGGAAGCCAAAAACATTCAGTACTTC. This chain uses TRBV29-1 with TRBJ2-4; TRBD1 aligns across 7 bases. With V trimmed by 3 bases and J by 0 bases, 8 bases remained unmatched. This CDR3 has 16 amino acids. CDR1 is SQVTM, CDR2 ANQGSEA, per germline.

This chain joins TRBV5-1 and TRBJ1-4, with a possible D match to TRBD1 (5 bases). V was trimmed by 4 bases and J by 6 bases, leaving 16 bases between them. Germline loops: CDR1 SGHRS, CDR2 YFSETQ. The CDR3 has 15 residues. The CDR3 is CASSPLATGDEKLFF. The DNA for the CDR3 is TGCGCCAGCAGCCCCTTGGCCACAGGCGATGAAAAACTGTTTTTT.

In its sample, this clonotype was seen a few times. The gene calls are TRBV7-3 and TRBJ2-3; 8 nucleotides align to TRBD2. Germline V lookup: CDR1 SGHTA, CDR2 FQGTGA. This CDR3 has 19 amino acids. V gave up 2 bases and J gave up 3 bases; unmatched junction bases: 16. The CDR3 loop is CASSLCSGCSGGATDTQYF. The CDR3 region has the DNA TGTGCCAGCAGCTTATGCTCCGGATGCTCCGGGGGGGCGACAGATACGCAGTATTTT.

This clonotype was seen at least ten times. The chain links TRBV7-2 to TRBJ2-1; TRBD1 matches 8 bases. The V and J ends lost 2 bases and 6 bases, in that order; junction bases with no gene match: 3. Germline assignment: CDR1 SGHTA and CDR2 FQGNSA. CDR3 size: 14 residues. The CDR3 protein is CASSLQGALNEQFF. The CDR3 bases are TGTGCCAGCAGCTTACAGGGGGCCCTCAATGAGCAGTTCTTC.

The J gene is TRBJ2-5, the V gene TRBV20-1, with D perhaps matching TRBD2 (5 bases). The germline V gene encodes CDR1 DFQATT and CDR2 SNEGSKA (reference sequence). Trimming removed 5 bases from V and 5 bases from J, with 9 bases in between. The CDR3 has 11 amino acids. CDR3 DNA: TGCAGTGCTCCGGACTTGGAGACCCAGTACTTC. Amino acid sequence: CSAPDLETQYF.

The chain employs TRBV11-2 and TRBJ2-6; D may match TRBD1 or TRBD2 (5 bases each). Germline CDR1 is SGHAT and CDR2 is FQNNGV. V was clipped by 1 base and J by 0 bases, with 16 bases between them. There are 19 residues in the CDR3. CDR3 protein: CASSLGSLWGSSGANVLTF. The CDR3 bases are TGTGCCAGCAGCTTAGGGAGTTTGTGGGGGAGCTCTGGGGCCAACGTCCTGACTTTC.

This clonotype has a handful of counts. This rearrangement joins TRBV7-9 to TRBJ2-7, with D hard to call. The CDR3 is 13 amino acids. CDR1 and CDR2 (germline): SEHNR, FQNEAQ (reference sequence). V was clipped by 11 bases and J by 0 bases, with 14 bases between them. This CDR3 is CAADLLSSYEQYV. DNA of the CDR3: TGTGCCGCAGACCTGCTGAGCTCCTACGAGCAGTACGTC.

This chain connects TRBV5-6 to TRBJ2-7; possibly TRBD2 for D (5 bases). This CDR3 region has 14 residues. The V gene's germline CDR1 is SGHDT and CDR2 YYEEEE. Trimming shortened V by 3 bases and J by 4 bases, and 14 bases separated the two germline ends. Here the CDR3 reads CASSSTGNPYEQYF. The CDR3 coding sequence is TGTGCCAGCAGCTCAACCGGGAACCCTTACGAGCAGTACTTC. Based on the CDR3 plus reference TRBV5-6 and TRBJ2-7, the full variable domain is DAGVTQSPTHLIKTRGQQVTLRCSPKSGHDTVSWYQQALGQGPQFIFQYYEEEERQRGNFPDRFSGHQFPNYSSELNVNALLLGDSALYLCASSSTGNPYEQYFGPGTRLTVT.

The chain carries TRBV29-1 and TRBJ1-1; D remains unclear. The CDR3 totals 10 residues. V lost 3 bases and J lost 8, with 7 bases in between. The germline V gene has CDR1 SQVTM and CDR2 ANQGSEA. The CDR3: CSVDLQEAFF. CDR3 coding DNA: TGCAGCGTTGATTTGCAAGAAGCTTTCTTT.

The chain joins TRBV9 to TRBJ2-7, with 7 bases identical to TRBD1. The CDR3 runs 18 residues. The V gene end was trimmed by 3 bases and the J gene end by 2 bases; junction bases not matched to a gene: 17. Germline CDR1 is SGDLS and CDR2 is YYNGEE. The CDR3 bases are TGTGCCAGCAGCGCCGCGGACAGGACTCCTACCCCAGCCTACGAGCAGTACGTC. This encodes CASSAADRTPTPAYEQYV.

This clonotype was counted ten times or more. This sequence joins TRBV7-8 and TRBJ2-3; D unclear. The V and J ends lost 4 bases and 5 bases respectively, with 10 bases between them. This CDR3 contains 13 residues. Germline CDR1 is SGHVS and CDR2 is FQNEAQ. DNA of the CDR3: TGTGCCAGCAGCTGGGCTCAACAAGATACGCAGTATTTT. Its translation is CASSWAQQDTQYF. Full variable domain (remainder filled in from reference TRBV7-8 and TRBJ2-3): GAGVSQSPRYKVAKRGQDVALRCDPISGHVSLFWYQQALGQGPEFLTYFQNEAQLDKSGLPSDRFFAERPEGSVSTLKIQRTQQEDSAVYLCASSWAQQDTQYFGPGTRLTVL.

The rearrangement uses TRBV12-3 or TRBV12-4 and TRBJ2-3; TRBD2 matches 15 bases. CDR3 length equals 16 residues. V trimming: 5 bases; J trimming: 3 bases; junction bases outside the gene matches: 3. CDR3 in amino acids: CASSRGTSGGTDTQYF. The CDR3 DNA follows: TGTGCCAGCAGTAGGGGGACTAGCGGGGGGACAGATACGCAGTATTTT.

This sequence joins TRBV9 and TRBJ1-5; weak D call: TRBD1 (5 bases). Germline V gives CDR1 SGDLS, CDR2 YYNGEE. Trimming pared 7 bases from V and 6 bases from J, leaving 11 bases between. CDR3 length: 12 amino acids. This CDR3 reads CASGDPLQPQHF. In DNA, the CDR3 is TGTGCCAGCGGGGACCCCCTTCAGCCCCAGCATTTT.

This clonotype was recorded a few times. The CDR3 DNA is TGTGCCAGTAGTAGTCCGTACCGCTATGGCTACACCTTC. This sequence encodes CASSSPYRYGYTF. The V call is TRBV19, the J call TRBJ1-2; unclear D gene. V gave up 4 bases and J gave up 4 bases, with 10 bases separating them. The V gene's germline CDR1 is LNHDA and CDR2 SQIVND (reference sequence). The CDR3 loop spans 13 amino acids.

The chain recombines TRBV15 with TRBJ2-2; TRBD1 aligns across 9 bases. CDR3 size: 16 residues. J was trimmed by 5 bases and V by 2 bases; bases with no gene match: 6. Germline V gene lookup returns CDR1 LNHNV and CDR2 YYDKDF (reference sequence). The CDR3 DNA reads as TGTGCCACCAGCAGACCGGGACAGGGAGTAACCGGGGAGCTGTTTTTT. Translated, it gives CATSRPGQGVTGELFF.

The J gene is TRBJ2-3, the V gene TRBV12-3 or TRBV12-4; 11 nucleotides line up with TRBD1. This CDR3 region has 17 residues. Germline trimming cut 5 bases from V and 5 bases from J; bases unmatched to any gene: 12. DNA for the CDR3: TGTGCCAGCAGTCTCCCGCCTGGACAGGGGGCTGAAGATACGCAGTATTTT. Amino acid sequence: CASSLPPGQGAEDTQYF.

A word on this clonotype: A much larger clonotype is one base distant, so this may be a read error. The chain joins TRBV11-2 to TRBJ2-7; 8 bases align to TRBD1. The CDR3 sequence is 14 residues long. V lost 5 bases, J lost 2 bases, and 5 bases stayed unmatched. Germline lookup yields CDR1 SGHAT and CDR2 FQNNGV. The chain's CDR3 is CASSPGQVPYEQYF. The CDR3 nucleotides are TGTGCCAGCAGCCCGGGACAGGTGCCCTACGAGCAGTACTTC.

The chain employs TRBV20-1 and TRBJ2-1; D gene uncertain. Germline CDR1 reads DFQATT; CDR2 reads SNEGSKA (reference sequence). This CDR3 is built from 14 residues. V lost 0 bases to trimming and J lost 3 bases, with 9 bases between them. Written as DNA, the CDR3 is TGCAGTGCTAGAGACAGGCTACACTACAATGAGCAGTTCTTC. This translates into CSARDRLHYNEQFF.

This clonotype was seen a few times. This sequence joins TRBV27 and TRBJ2-3; D uncertain. The V end lost 3 bases, the J end lost 1 base, and 8 bases lay between the germline ends. Germline CDR1 reads MNHEY; CDR2 reads SMNVEV (reference sequence). The CDR3 consists of 14 residues. In DNA, the CDR3 is TGTGCCAGCAGTTTCTACTTCCGCACAGATACGCAGTATTTT. Translated: CASSFYFRTDTQYF.

The chain joins TRBV5-1 to TRBJ2-2, with D unclear. This CDR3 comprises 15 residues. Trimming removed 1 base at V and 3 bases at J, with 10 bases between. Looked up from germline, CDR1 is SGHRS and CDR2 is YFSETQ. CDR3 DNA sequence: TGCGCCAGCAGCTTGAGGCAGTCAGACACCGGGGAGCTGTTTTTT. This sequence encodes CASSLRQSDTGELFF.

The chain joins TRBV29-1 to TRBJ2-7, with TRBD2 as a possible D gene (6 bases). Trimming left V 4 bases short and J 1 base short, with 20 bases between. The CDR3 has 16 amino acids. Germline V gene lookup returns CDR1 SQVTM and CDR2 ANQGSEA. CDR3 region: CSVVGTLFRESYEQYF. CDR3 DNA: TGCAGCGTTGTAGGGACTCTCTTTCGGGAGTCCTACGAGCAGTACTTC.

In this sample, this clonotype turned up a few times. The rearrangement joins TRBV10-3 to TRBJ2-1; no clear D gene. The V end was cut by 3 bases, the J end by 5 bases, with 8 bases between. This CDR3 region has 13 residues. Germline CDR1 reads ENHRY; CDR2 reads SYGVKD. In DNA, the CDR3 is TGTGCCATCAGTGAACTGGGGAACAATGAGCAGTTCTTC. This sequence encodes CAISELGNNEQFF.

This clonotype was detected ten times or more. This sequence joins TRBV20-1 and TRBJ1-1; D call uncertain. CDR3 length: 12 amino acids. Deletions cut 5 bases from V and 3 bases from J, with 10 bases between. Germline CDR1 DFQATT, CDR2 SNEGSKA (reference sequence). The CDR3 region has the DNA TGCAGTGCTGGCCGCGGGGACACTGAAGCTTTCTTT. It translates to CSAGRGDTEAFF.

In nucleotides, the CDR3 is TGCGCCAGCAGCGTGACAGGGGCGATGAACACTGAAGCTTTCTTT. Its protein product is CASSVTGAMNTEAFF. The chain joins TRBV5-1 to TRBJ1-1, with TRBD1 matching over 8 bases. The V gene end was trimmed by 4 bases and the J gene end by 0 bases; junction bases not matched to a gene: 5. The CDR3 is 15 residues long. The germline V gene encodes CDR1 SGHRS and CDR2 YFSETQ. The full variable domain, completed using reference TRBV5-1 and TRBJ1-1, is KAGVTQTPRYLIKTRGQQVTLSCSPISGHRSVSWYQQTPGQGLQFLFEYFSETQRNKGNFPGRFSGRQFSNSRSEMNVSTLELGDSALYLCASSVTGAMNTEAFFGQGTRLTVV.

This clonotype was recorded at least ten times. This chain joins TRBV4-3 and TRBJ1-1, with TRBD1 identical over 10 bases. The CDR3 has 15 amino acids. CDR1 LGHNA and CDR2 YSLEER come from the germline V gene. J was trimmed by 1 base and V by 5 bases; bases with no gene match: 4. CDR3 bases: TGCGCCAGCAGCACCCGACAGGGGGCGAACACTGAAGCTTTCTTT. Translated, it gives CASSTRQGANTEAFF.

This chain joins TRBV4-2 and TRBJ2-2, with a possible D match to TRBD2 (6 bases). Deletions cut 4 bases from V and 4 bases from J, with 22 bases between. CDR1 and CDR2 from the germline V gene are LGHNA and YNFKEQ. The CDR3 length is 18 residues. CDR3 amino acids: CASSPIAYRRGGTGELFF. As DNA, the CDR3 is TGTGCCAGCAGCCCGATCGCCTATAGGCGGGGAGGCACCGGGGAGCTGTTTTTT.